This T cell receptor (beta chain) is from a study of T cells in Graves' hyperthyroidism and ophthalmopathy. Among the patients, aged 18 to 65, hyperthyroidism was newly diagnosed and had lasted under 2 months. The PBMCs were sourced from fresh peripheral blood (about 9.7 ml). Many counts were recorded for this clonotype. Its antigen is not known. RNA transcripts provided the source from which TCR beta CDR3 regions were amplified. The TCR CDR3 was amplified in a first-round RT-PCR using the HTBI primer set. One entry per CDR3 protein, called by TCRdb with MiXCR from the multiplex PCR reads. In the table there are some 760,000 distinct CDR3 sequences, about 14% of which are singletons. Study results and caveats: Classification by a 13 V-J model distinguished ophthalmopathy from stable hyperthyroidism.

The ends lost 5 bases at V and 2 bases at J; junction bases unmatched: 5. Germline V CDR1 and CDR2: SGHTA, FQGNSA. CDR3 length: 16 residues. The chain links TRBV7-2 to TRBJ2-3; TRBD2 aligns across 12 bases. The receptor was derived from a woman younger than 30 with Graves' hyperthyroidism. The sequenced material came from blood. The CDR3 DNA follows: TGTGCCAGCAGCACGGGACTAGCGGGTGCCACAGATACGCAGTATTTT. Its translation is CASSTGLAGATDTQYF.